Each of the 16 T cell receptor beta chains below was sequenced from the same sample in a study of blood T cell repertoires in COVID-19. Data came from immunoSEQ multiplex PCR; TCRdb stores just in-frame clones and leaves some out. Among about 350,000 clones listed, roughly 86% were seen once. The sample taken for sequencing was PBMCs or T cells enriched from blood (not recorded which). The receptors here all came from a woman in her thirties who had been exposed to COVID-19.

The chain is built from TRBV7-9 and TRBJ2-7; TRBD1 might be the D (5 bases). V was cut by 3 bases and J by 7 bases, with 19 bases left in between. Germline CDR1 is SEHNR and CDR2 is FQNEAQ (reference sequence). The CDR3 runs 15 residues. This CDR3 is CASSFSRAGMSEQYF. The CDR3 DNA reads as TGTGCCAGCAGCTTCTCACGGGCAGGGATGTCGGAGCAGTACTTC.

The V gene is TRBV7-6, the J gene TRBJ1-5, with 7 bases that match TRBD1. CDR1 is SGHVS, CDR2 FNYEAQ, per germline. There are 17 residues in the CDR3. Unmatched junction bases numbered 11, after V lost 5 bases and J lost 1 base. The CDR3 nucleotides read TGTGCCAGCAGCCCCCGGACAGGCATGGGCAGCAATCAGCCCCAGCATTTT. Its protein is CASSPRTGMGSNQPQHF.

The CDR3 sequence: CASSTSEGRGIPQHF. The CDR3 DNA reads TGTGCCAGTAGTACCTCGGAAGGGAGGGGGATTCCCCAGCATTTT. The rearrangement links TRBV19 to TRBJ1-5; D may be TRBD1 (6 bases). This CDR3 is built from 15 residues. Deletions cut 4 bases from V and 10 bases from J, with 20 bases between. Germline lookup yields CDR1 LNHDA and CDR2 SQIVND (reference sequence).

CDR3 sequence: CASSFGQGKGYTEAFF. CDR3 DNA: TGTGCCAGCAGTTTTGGGCAGGGGAAAGGGTACACTGAAGCTTTCTTT. The chain is built from TRBV27 and TRBJ1-1; D perhaps matches TRBD1 (6 bases). The germline CDR1 and CDR2 sequences are MNHEY and SMNVEV (reference sequence). Trimming cost V 3 bases and J 3 bases, with 17 bases left between them. The CDR3 sequence is 16 residues long.

The rearrangement links TRBV7-2 to TRBJ1-2; possibly TRBD1 for D (5 bases). Between the trimmed V and J ends, which lost 5 bases and 4 bases, there was a span of 11 bases. This CDR3 contains 13 residues. Germline CDR1 SGHTA, CDR2 FQGNSA. CDR3 sequence: CASSPAGGYGYTF. DNA for the CDR3: TGTGCCAGCAGCCCGGCGGGGGGCTATGGCTACACCTTC.

The table lists this clone with a few counts. The V call is TRBV20-1, the J call TRBJ1-6, with D maybe TRBD1 (6 bases). The CDR3 contains 11 residues. V was trimmed by 2 bases and J by 13 bases, leaving 9 bases between them. Per the germline V gene, CDR1 is DFQATT and CDR2 is SNEGSKA (reference sequence). CDR3 protein: CSARFQGPLHF. The CDR3 DNA sequence: TGCAGTGCTAGATTCCAGGGGCCCCTCCACTTT.

This chain joins TRBV18 and TRBJ2-6; 12 bases match TRBD1. CDR1 is KGHSH, CDR2 LQKENI, per germline. This CDR3 has 18 residues. The ends lost 3 bases at V and 2 bases at J; junction bases unmatched: 5. The CDR3 reads CASSPPGTGGAGANVLTF. The CDR3 DNA is TGTGCCAGCTCACCCCCGGGGACAGGGGGCGCTGGGGCCAACGTCCTGACTTTC.

As regards this clone: In the same sample, other DNA sequences code for this CDR3. The J gene is TRBJ2-7, the V gene TRBV28, with D possibly being TRBD2 (5 bases). Germline assignment: CDR1 MDHEN and CDR2 SYDVKM. The CDR3 extends over 13 amino acids. The V gene lost 2 bases and the J gene lost 2 bases, with 7 bases spanning the gap. The CDR3 here is CASSLRGTYEQYF. In DNA, the CDR3 is TGTGCCAGCAGTTTACGGGGAACCTACGAGCAGTACTTC.

V usage is TRBV5-1 and J usage is TRBJ2-7, with 7 bases matching TRBD1. V was clipped by 3 bases and J by 0 bases; unmatched bases: 6. The germline V gene encodes CDR1 SGHRS and CDR2 YFSETQ. The CDR3 length is 15 residues. CDR3 residues: CASSWTGFSSYEQYF. The CDR3 coding sequence is TGCGCCAGCAGCTGGACAGGTTTCAGCTCCTACGAGCAGTACTTC.

The sample holds one count of this clone. The gene calls are TRBV27 and TRBJ2-3; TRBD1 matches at 8 bases. The CDR3 extends over 14 amino acids. In germline, CDR1 is MNHEY, CDR2 SMNVEV (reference sequence). With 6 bases clipped from V and 2 bases from J, the junction kept 4 bases outside the gene matches. The CDR3: CASRDRANTDTQYF. The DNA for the CDR3 is TGTGCCAGCAGGGACAGGGCCAACACAGATACGCAGTATTTT.

J is TRBJ1-5 and V is TRBV19, with D possibly TRBD1 on 6 matching bases. CDR1 is LNHDA and CDR2 is SQIVND in the germline V gene (reference sequence). The CDR3 spans 18 residues. V gave up 3 bases and J gave up 4 bases, with 22 bases separating them. The chain's CDR3 is CASSMARGQLDLNQPQHF. Here the CDR3 DNA reads TGTGCCAGTAGTATGGCGCGGGGGCAGCTGGATCTTAATCAGCCCCAGCATTTT. The full variable domain, its missing parts supplied by reference TRBV19 and TRBJ1-5, is DGGITQSPKYLFRKEGQNVTLSCEQNLNHDAMYWYRQDPGQGLRLIYYSQIVNDFQKGDIAEGYSVSREKKESFPLTVTSAQKNPTAFYLCASSMARGQLDLNQPQHFGDGTRLSIL.

The V gene is TRBV7-9, the J gene TRBJ1-2; D unresolved. Germline values: CDR1 SEHNR, CDR2 FQNEAQ (reference sequence). The CDR3 has 14 amino acids. Trimming took 4 bases from V and 7 from J, leaving 16 bases between them. CDR3 nucleotides: TGTGCCAGCAGCTATACAGCTACGCAGACTGGCTACACCTTC. Its translation is CASSYTATQTGYTF.

This clone is a singleton in its sample. The chain joins TRBV5-1 to TRBJ1-5; unclear D gene. This CDR3 region has 14 residues. Trimming shortened V by 0 bases and J by 4 bases, and 8 bases separated the two germline ends. Germline-derived CDR1 and CDR2 are SGHRS and YFSETQ. CDR3 DNA sequence: TGCGCCAGCAGCTTGGGATTGGAGAATCAGCCCCAGCATTTT. Its translation: CASSLGLENQPQHF. Together with reference TRBV5-1 and TRBJ1-5, the CDR3 gives the full variable domain: KAGVTQTPRYLIKTRGQQVTLSCSPISGHRSVSWYQQTPGQGLQFLFEYFSETQRNKGNFPGRFSGRQFSNSRSEMNVSTLELGDSALYLCASSLGLENQPQHFGDGTRLSIL.

The chain combines TRBV5-8 with TRBJ2-5; no reliable D call. V was cut by 7 bases and J by 10 bases, with 5 bases left in between. The CDR3 covers 8 residues. Germline assignment: CDR1 SGHTS and CDR2 YDEGEE. In DNA, the CDR3 is TGTGCCAGCTTACTCCAGTACTTC. Protein sequence: CASLLQYF.

In its sample, this clone was seen a few times. The CDR3 DNA reads TGTGCCAGCTCAGCCGCGGACAGGGCCTACGAGCAGTACTTC. Translating gives CASSAADRAYEQYF. V is TRBV18 and J is TRBJ2-7; TRBD1 matches at 8 bases. This CDR3 has 14 amino acids. Trimming cost V 5 bases and J 2 bases; bases outside gene matches: 5. Germline V gene lookup returns CDR1 KGHSH and CDR2 LQKENI. Full variable domain (missing parts from reference TRBV18 and TRBJ2-7): NAGVMQNPRHLVRRRGQEARLRCSPMKGHSHVYWYRQLPEEGLKFMVYLQKENIIDESGMPKERFSAEFPKEGPSILRIQQVVRGDSAAYFCASSAADRAYEQYFGPGTRLTVT.

V usage is TRBV5-4 and J usage is TRBJ2-5; TRBD1 aligns across 7 bases. CDR1 is SGHNT, CDR2 YYREEE, per germline (reference sequence). The CDR3 has 16 residues. V shed 0 bases and J 1 base; nucleotides not matched to a gene: 6. CDR3 loop: CASSLEWGQLQETQYF. The CDR3 bases are TGTGCCAGCAGCTTGGAATGGGGACAGCTCCAAGAGACCCAGTACTTC. Drawing the rest from reference TRBV5-4 and TRBJ2-5, the complete variable domain is ETGVTQSPTHLIKTRGQQVTLRCSSQSGHNTVSWYQQALGQGPQFIFQYYREEENGRGNFPPRFSGLQFPNYSSELNVNALELDDSALYLCASSLEWGQLQETQYFGPGTRLLVL.